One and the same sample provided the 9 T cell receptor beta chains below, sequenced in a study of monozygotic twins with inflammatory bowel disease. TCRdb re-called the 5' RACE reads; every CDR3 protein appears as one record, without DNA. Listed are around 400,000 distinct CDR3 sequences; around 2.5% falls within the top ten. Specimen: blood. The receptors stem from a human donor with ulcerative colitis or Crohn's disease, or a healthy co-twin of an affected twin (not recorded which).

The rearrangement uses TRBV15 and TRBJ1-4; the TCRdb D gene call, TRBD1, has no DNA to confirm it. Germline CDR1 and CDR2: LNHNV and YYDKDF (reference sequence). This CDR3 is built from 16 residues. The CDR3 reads CATSRAPRGPNEKLFF. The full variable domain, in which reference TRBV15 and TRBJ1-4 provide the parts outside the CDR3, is DAMVIQNPRYQVTQFGKPVTLSCSQTLNHNVMYWYQQKSSQAPKLLFHYYDKDFNNEADTPDNFQSRRPNTSFCFLDIRSPGLGDTAMYLCATSRAPRGPNEKLFFGSGTQLSVL.

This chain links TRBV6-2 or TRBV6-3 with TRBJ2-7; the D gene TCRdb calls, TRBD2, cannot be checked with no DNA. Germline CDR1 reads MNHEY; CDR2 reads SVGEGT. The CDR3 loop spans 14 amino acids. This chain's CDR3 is CASTELDYPYEQYF.

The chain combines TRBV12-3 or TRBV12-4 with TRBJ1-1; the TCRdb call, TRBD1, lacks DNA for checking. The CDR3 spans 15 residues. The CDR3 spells CASSFGGVRNTEAFF.

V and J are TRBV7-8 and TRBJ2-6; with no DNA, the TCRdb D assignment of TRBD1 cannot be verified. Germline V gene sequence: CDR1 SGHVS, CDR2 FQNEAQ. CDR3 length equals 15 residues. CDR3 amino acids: CASSVQGAGANVLTF. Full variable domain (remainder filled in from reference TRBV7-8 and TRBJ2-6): GAGVSQSPRYKVAKRGQDVALRCDPISGHVSLFWYQQALGQGPEFLTYFQNEAQLDKSGLPSDRFFAERPEGSVSTLKIQRTQQEDSAVYLCASSVQGAGANVLTFGAGSRLTVL.

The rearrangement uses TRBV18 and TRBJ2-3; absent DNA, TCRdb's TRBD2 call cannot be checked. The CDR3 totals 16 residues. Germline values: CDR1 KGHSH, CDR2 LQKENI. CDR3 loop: CASSTRVAGSTDTQYF.

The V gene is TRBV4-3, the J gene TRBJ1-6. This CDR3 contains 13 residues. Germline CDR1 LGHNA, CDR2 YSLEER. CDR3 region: CASSQEHNSPLHF.

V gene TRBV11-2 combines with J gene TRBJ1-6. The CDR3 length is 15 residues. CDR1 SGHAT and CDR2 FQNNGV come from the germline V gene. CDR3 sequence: CASSLDRQWNSPLHF.

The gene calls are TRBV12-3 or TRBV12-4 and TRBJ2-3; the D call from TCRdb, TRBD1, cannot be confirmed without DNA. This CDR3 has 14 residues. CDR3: CASSFSGGGDTQYF.

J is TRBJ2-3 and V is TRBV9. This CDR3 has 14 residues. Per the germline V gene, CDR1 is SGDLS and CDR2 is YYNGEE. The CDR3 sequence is CASSVANSVDTQYF.